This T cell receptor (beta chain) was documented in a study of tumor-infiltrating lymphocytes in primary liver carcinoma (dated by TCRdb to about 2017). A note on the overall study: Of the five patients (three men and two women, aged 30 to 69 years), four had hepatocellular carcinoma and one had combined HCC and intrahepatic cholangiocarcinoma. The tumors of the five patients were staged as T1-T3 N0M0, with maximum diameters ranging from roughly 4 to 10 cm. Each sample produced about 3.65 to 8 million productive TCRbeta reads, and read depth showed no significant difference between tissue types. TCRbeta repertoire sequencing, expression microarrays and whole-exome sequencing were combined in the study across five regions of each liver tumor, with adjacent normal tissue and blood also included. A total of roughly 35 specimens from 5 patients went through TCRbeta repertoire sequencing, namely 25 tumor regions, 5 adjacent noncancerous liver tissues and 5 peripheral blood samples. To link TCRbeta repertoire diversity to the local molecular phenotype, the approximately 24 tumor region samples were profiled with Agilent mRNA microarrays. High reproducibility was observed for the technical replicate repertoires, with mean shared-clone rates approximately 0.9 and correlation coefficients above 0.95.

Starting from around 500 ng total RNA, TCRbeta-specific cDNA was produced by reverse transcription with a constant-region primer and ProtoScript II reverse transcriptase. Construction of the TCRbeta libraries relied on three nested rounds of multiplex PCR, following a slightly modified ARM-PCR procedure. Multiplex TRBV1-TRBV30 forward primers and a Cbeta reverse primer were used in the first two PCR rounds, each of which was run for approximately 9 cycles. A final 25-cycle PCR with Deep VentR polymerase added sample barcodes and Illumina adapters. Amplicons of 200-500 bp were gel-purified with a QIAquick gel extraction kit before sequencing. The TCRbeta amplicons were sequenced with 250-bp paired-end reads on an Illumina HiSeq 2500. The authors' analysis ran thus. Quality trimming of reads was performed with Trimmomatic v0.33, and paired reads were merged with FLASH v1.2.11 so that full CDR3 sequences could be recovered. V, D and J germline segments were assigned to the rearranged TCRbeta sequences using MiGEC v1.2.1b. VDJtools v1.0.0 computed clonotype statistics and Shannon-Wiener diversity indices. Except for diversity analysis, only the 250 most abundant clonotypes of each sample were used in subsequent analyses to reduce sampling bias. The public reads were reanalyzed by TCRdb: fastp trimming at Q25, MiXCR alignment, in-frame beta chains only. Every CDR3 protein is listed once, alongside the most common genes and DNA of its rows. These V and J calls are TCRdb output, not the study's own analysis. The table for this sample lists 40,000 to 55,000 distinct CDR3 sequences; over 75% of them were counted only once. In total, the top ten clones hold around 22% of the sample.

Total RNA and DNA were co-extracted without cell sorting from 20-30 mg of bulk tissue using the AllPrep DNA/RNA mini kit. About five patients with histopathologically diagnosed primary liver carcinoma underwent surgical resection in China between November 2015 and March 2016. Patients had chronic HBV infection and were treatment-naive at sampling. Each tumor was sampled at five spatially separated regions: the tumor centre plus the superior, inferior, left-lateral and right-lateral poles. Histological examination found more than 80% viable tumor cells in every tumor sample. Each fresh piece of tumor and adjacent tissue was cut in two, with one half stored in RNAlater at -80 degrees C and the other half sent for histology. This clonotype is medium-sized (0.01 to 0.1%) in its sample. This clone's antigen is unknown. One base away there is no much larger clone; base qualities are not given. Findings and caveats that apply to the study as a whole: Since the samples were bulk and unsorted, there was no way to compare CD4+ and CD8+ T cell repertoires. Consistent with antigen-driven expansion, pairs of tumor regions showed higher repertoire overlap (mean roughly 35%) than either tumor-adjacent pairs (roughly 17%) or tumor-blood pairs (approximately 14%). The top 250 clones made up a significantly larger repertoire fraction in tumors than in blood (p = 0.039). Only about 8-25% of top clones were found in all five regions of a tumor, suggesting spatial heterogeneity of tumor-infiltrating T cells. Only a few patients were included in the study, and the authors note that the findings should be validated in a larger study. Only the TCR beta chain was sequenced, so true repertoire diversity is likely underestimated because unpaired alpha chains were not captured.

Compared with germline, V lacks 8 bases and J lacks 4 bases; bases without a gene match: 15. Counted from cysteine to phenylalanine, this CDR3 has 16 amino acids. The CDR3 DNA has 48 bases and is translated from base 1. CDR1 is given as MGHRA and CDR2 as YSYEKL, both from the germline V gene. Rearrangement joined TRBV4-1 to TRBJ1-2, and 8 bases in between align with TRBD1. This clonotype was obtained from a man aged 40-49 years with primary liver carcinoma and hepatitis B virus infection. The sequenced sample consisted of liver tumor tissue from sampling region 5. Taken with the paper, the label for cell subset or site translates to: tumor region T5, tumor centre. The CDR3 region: CASSQSGTGDFYGYTF. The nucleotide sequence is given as TGCGCCAGCTCGCAATCCGGGACAGGCGATTTCTATGGCTACACCTTC.